Listed below are T cell receptor beta chains from one sample, sequenced in a study of blood T cell repertoires in COVID-19. Clones were sequenced by immunoSEQ multiplex PCR, and TCRdb holds only the in-frame ones, with some missing. The repertoire holds about 260,000 clones, with around nine tenths as singletons. Sequencing used peripheral blood. Receptor source: a woman younger than 45 with COVID-19, enrolled during active disease. Each CDR3 is given with its conserved first and last residue. Fields, in order: clone size, J gene, V gene, D gene, CDR3 protein, CDR3 DNA. A D gene is named only where the DNA matches it firmly. The size of a clone is reported for some rows only, either as once, few or many, or as a class for expanded clones.

size: -
J: TRBJ1-6
V: TRBV4-2
D: -
CDR3: CASSQEVTGTRSYNSPLHF
DNA: TGTGCCAGCAGCCAAGAGGTGACAGGAACTCGCTCCTATAATTCACCCCTCCACTTT

size: few
J: TRBJ1-1
V: TRBV4-1
D: TRBD1
CDR3: CASSQEVRGDRGRAFF
DNA: TGCGCCAGCAGCCAAGAAGTGAGAGGGGACAGGGGGCGAGCTTTCTTT

size: -
J: TRBJ1-3
V: TRBV25-1
D: -
CDR3: CASCGDSSGNTIYF
DNA: TGTGCCAGCTGCGGCGACAGCTCTGGAAACACCATATATTTT

size: -
J: TRBJ1-4
V: TRBV4-1
D: -
CDR3: CASSQEGGTNEKLFF
DNA: TGCGCCAGCAGCCAAGAAGGCGGGACTAATGAAAAACTGTTTTTT

size: few
J: TRBJ2-3
V: TRBV4-2
D: -
CDR3: CASSHLEDTQYF
DNA: TGTGCCAGCAGCCACCTAGAGGATACGCAGTATTTT

size: -
J: TRBJ2-2
V: TRBV19
D: TRBD1
CDR3: CASRRDRGGELFF
DNA: TGTGCCAGTAGGCGGGACAGGGGGGGGGAGCTGTTTTTT

size: -
J: TRBJ2-7
V: TRBV28
D: -
CDR3: CASSLRAREQYF
DNA: TGTGCCAGCAGTTTACGAGCCAGGGAGCAGTACTTC

size: once
J: TRBJ1-1
V: TRBV18
D: -
CDR3: CASSGEGPEAFF
DNA: TGTGCCAGCTCAGGAGAGGGTCCTGAAGCTTTCTTT

size: -
J: TRBJ1-4
V: TRBV7-2
D: TRBD1
CDR3: CASSLGGWTGGTTNEKLFF
DNA: TGTGCCAGCAGCCTGGGAGGGTGGACAGGGGGAACAACTAATGAAAAACTGTTTTTT

size: -
J: TRBJ1-1
V: TRBV19
D: -
CDR3: CASSTKPTGWGSEAFF
DNA: TGTGCCAGTAGTACTAAGCCGACAGGATGGGGCTCTGAAGCTTTCTTT

size: -
J: TRBJ1-1
V: TRBV5-5
D: -
CDR3: CASSYQTVVTEAFF
DNA: TGTGCCAGCAGCTATCAGACAGTGGTCACTGAAGCTTTCTTT

size: -
J: TRBJ2-7
V: TRBV4-1
D: TRBD2
CDR3: CASSPGLAGSYEQYF
DNA: TGCGCCAGCAGTCCTGGACTAGCGGGTTCCTACGAGCAGTACTTC

size: -
J: TRBJ1-6
V: TRBV7-9
D: -
CDR3: CASSLDRSSYNSPLHF
DNA: TGTGCCAGCAGCTTAGACAGGAGCTCCTATAATTCACCCCTCCACTTT

size: -
J: TRBJ2-5
V: TRBV11-2
D: -
CDR3: CASSSFMGRQETQYF
DNA: TGTGCCAGCAGCTCATTTATGGGCAGACAAGAGACCCAGTACTTC

size: -
J: TRBJ2-7
V: TRBV9
D: TRBD1
CDR3: CASSAAGTGGTEQYF
DNA: TGTGCCAGCAGCGCTGCCGGGACAGGGGGTACCGAGCAGTACTTC

size: few
J: TRBJ2-5
V: TRBV28
D: -
CDR3: CASSPYQETQYF
DNA: TGTGCCAGCAGTCCTTACCAAGAGACCCAGTACTTC

size: -
J: TRBJ1-3
V: TRBV7-9
D: -
CDR3: CASSHSTTSGNTIYF
DNA: TGTGCCAGCAGTCACTCGACAACTTCTGGAAACACCATATATTTT

size: -
J: TRBJ1-6
V: TRBV5-6
D: -
CDR3: CASSTLGGSNSPLHF
DNA: TGTGCCAGCAGCACTTTGGGGGGAAGTAATTCACCCCTCCACTTT

size: -
J: TRBJ1-2
V: TRBV29-1
D: -
CDR3: CSPDGDNYGYTF
DNA: TGCAGCCCGGACGGGGATAACTATGGCTACACCTTC

size: -
J: TRBJ1-3
V: TRBV6-5
D: -
CDR3: CASSYSGGAGNTIYF
DNA: TGTGCCAGCAGTTACTCGGGGGGGGCTGGAAACACCATATATTTT

size: -
J: TRBJ2-7
V: TRBV2
D: TRBD1
CDR3: CASSVSGGGEQYF
DNA: TGTGCCAGCAGTGTATCAGGGGGCGGTGAGCAGTACTTC

size: once
J: TRBJ2-1
V: TRBV5-1
D: -
CDR3: CASSIDRLEQFF
DNA: TGCGCCAGCAGCATCGACAGGCTTGAGCAGTTCTTC

size: -
J: TRBJ1-1
V: TRBV30
D: -
CDR3: CACHKAGMNTEAFF
DNA: TGTGCCTGCCACAAAGCGGGGATGAACACTGAAGCTTTCTTT

size: -
J: TRBJ1-6
V: TRBV10-1
D: TRBD1
CDR3: CASSQLQGNSPLHF
DNA: TGCGCCAGCAGCCAACTACAGGGGAATTCACCCCTCCACTTT

size: -
J: TRBJ2-1
V: TRBV30
D: TRBD1
CDR3: CAWRHRDRYYNEQFF
DNA: TGTGCCTGGAGGCACCGGGACAGGTACTACAATGAGCAGTTCTTC

size: -
J: TRBJ1-1
V: TRBV12-5
D: -
CDR3: CASGLVLGGASTEAFF
DNA: TGTGCTAGTGGTTTGGTATTAGGTGGGGCGAGCACTGAAGCTTTCTTT

size: few
J: TRBJ1-4
V: TRBV9
D: -
CDR3: CASSVDSTNEKLFF
DNA: TGTGCCAGCAGCGTAGACTCAACTAATGAAAAACTGTTTTTT

size: -
J: TRBJ1-6
V: TRBV30
D: -
CDR3: CAWSVPGESPTRALHF
DNA: TGTGCCTGGAGTGTACCCGGGGAATCTCCCACACGAGCCCTCCACTTT

size: -
J: TRBJ1-4
V: TRBV7-9
D: TRBD1
CDR3: CASSRSGQGYEKLFF
DNA: TGTGCCAGCAGCCGGAGCGGACAGGGCTATGAAAAACTGTTTTTT

size: -
J: TRBJ2-5
V: TRBV2
D: TRBD2
CDR3: CATLGLAGAQYF
DNA: TGTGCCACCTTAGGACTAGCGGGAGCCCAGTACTTC

size: -
J: TRBJ1-2
V: TRBV21-1
D: -
CDR3: CASSKDRSPRGGYTF
DNA: TGTGCCAGCAGCAAAGACCGCTCTCCGAGGGGGGGCTACACCTTC

size: -
J: TRBJ2-2
V: TRBV27
D: -
CDR3: CASSLMAGSNTGELFF
DNA: TGTGCCAGCAGTTTAATGGCGGGGTCCAACACCGGGGAGCTGTTTTTT

size: -
J: TRBJ1-4
V: TRBV7-9
D: TRBD1
CDR3: CASSSYSGTGVLEKLFF
DNA: TGTGCCAGCAGTTCATACTCCGGGACAGGGGTATTGGAAAAACTGTTTTTT

size: -
J: TRBJ2-5
V: TRBV7-9
D: TRBD2
CDR3: CASRIAGLETQYF
DNA: TGTGCCAGCAGGATAGCGGGTCTGGAGACCCAGTACTTC

size: -
J: TRBJ2-7
V: TRBV6-5
D: -
CDR3: CASSYGQEGYEQYF
DNA: TGTGCCAGCAGTTACGGCCAGGAGGGCTACGAGCAGTACTTC

size: -
J: TRBJ2-7
V: TRBV5-6
D: -
CDR3: CASSAGLAYEQYF
DNA: TGTGCCAGCAGCGCCGGACTGGCCTACGAGCAGTACTTC

size: -
J: TRBJ2-3
V: TRBV9
D: TRBD1
CDR3: CASSLRQGAGDTQYF
DNA: TGTGCCAGCAGCCTCAGACAGGGGGCGGGAGATACGCAGTATTTT

size: -
J: TRBJ1-5
V: TRBV12-3/TRBV12-4
D: -
CDR3: CASSFRREQPQHF
DNA: TGTGCCAGCAGTTTTAGGAGGGAACAGCCCCAGCATTTT

size: -
J: TRBJ1-1
V: TRBV29-1
D: -
CDR3: CSVLLNRLNTEAFF
DNA: TGCAGCGTTCTCCTTAACAGGTTGAACACTGAAGCTTTCTTT

size: -
J: TRBJ2-5
V: TRBV4-3
D: -
CDR3: CASSQDIQPQETQYF
DNA: TGCGCCAGCAGCCAAGATATACAGCCCCAAGAGACCCAGTACTTC

size: -
J: TRBJ1-5
V: TRBV27
D: -
CDR3: CASSTDDIGGSNQPQHF
DNA: TGTGCCAGCAGTACCGACGACATCGGGGGTAGCAATCAGCCCCAGCATTTT

size: -
J: TRBJ1-2
V: TRBV6-5
D: TRBD1
CDR3: CAAGWDRGSGYTF
DNA: TGTGCCGCCGGTTGGGACAGGGGTTCCGGCTACACCTTC

size: -
J: TRBJ1-5
V: TRBV27
D: TRBD1
CDR3: CASSYRGSSNQPQHF
DNA: TGTGCCAGCAGTTACAGGGGGTCTAGCAATCAGCCCCAGCATTTT

size: once
J: TRBJ2-3
V: TRBV28
D: TRBD1
CDR3: CASSPGTGDTDTQYF
DNA: TGTGCCAGCAGCCCCGGGACAGGGGATACAGATACGCAGTATTTT